This T cell receptor (beta chain) was observed in a study of beta chain features in type 1 diabetes (dated by TCRdb to 2017 to 2018). In the study overall: Mean age, gender distribution, total cell number and subset yield were not different between patients and healthy donors. Across all samples, roughly 110,000,000 sorted cells were examined, and cell number per subset correlated strongly with RNA yield. Regulatory and stem cell-like memory subsets were obtained from only 8 patients and about 8 healthy donors, while naive and central memory subsets were obtained from all 28 donors. In the study, TCRB repertoires of sorted circulating CD4+ T cell subsets from recently diagnosed type 1 diabetes patients were compared with those of matched healthy donors.

All of the isolated RNA was reverse transcribed with the High Capacity cDNA Reverse Transcription Kit, so expressed TCRB transcripts were sequenced. Deep immunoSEQ sequencing was applied to naive, central memory and regulatory T cell samples, giving an average of about 3.7 million total reads per sample. After sorted cells were lysed in RLT buffer, RNA was extracted with DNase-treated RNeasy Micro or Mini kits, with the choice depending on cell number. Each cell subset was processed separately to prevent cross-contamination, with patient and healthy donor samples processed together. TCRB sequences were amplified from cDNA with the immunoSEQ multiplex PCR, producing 87-bp fragments spanning the CDR3 region. The amplicons were sequenced using the Illumina HiSeq platform. Concerning the study's data processing: Synthetic template baselines were used to correct PCR bias computationally, reads within Hamming distance 2 were collapsed, and singletons that could not be merged were discarded. Reads were aligned to IMGT to assign V, D and J genes, CDR3 length, and insertions or deletions at six rearrangement sites. Within each subset, clonotype counts were normalized to sorted cell number, after which true diversity and Gini coefficients were computed with the tcR R package. The overlap coefficient, calculated on TCRB nucleotide sequences, was used to quantify repertoire sharing. As a proxy for the pre-selection repertoire, out-of-frame TCRB sequences from naive cells were analyzed. TCRdb stores this immuneACCESS table with in-frame sequences only. Part of the clones is absent; in the studies checked, under half of the shortfall reflects unresolved V genes, and no reason is known for the rest. D and trimming come from the DNA, and the V and J calls and clone size come from that table. For this sample the table gives about 370,000 clones, of which over 12% were detected only once. The top ten hold about 0.02% of the sample.

CDR1 and CDR2, looked up from the germline V gene, are SQVTM and ANQGSEA. The germline V and J ends show losses of 7 bases and 6 bases respectively, and no gene match explains 5 bases of the junction. There are 13 amino acids in the CDR3, from cysteine to phenylalanine inclusive. Only the CDR3 part of the read is kept: 39 bases, read in frame from the first base. Only a few counts were recorded for this clone. Which antigen it targets is not known. There are no base qualities to consult, and no much larger clone falls within one base. A single peripheral blood draw of about 116 mL on average was collected from each donor into heparinised tubes. Using a panel that included CD45RO, CCR7, CD25, CD127, CD95 and CD27, naive, central memory, regulatory and stem cell-like memory CD4+ T cells were sorted on a BD FACSAria II. All sorted populations exceeded 98% purity. Right away, PBMCs were isolated by Lymphoprep density gradient centrifugation and were stained directly, with no culture step. Samples were stained and sorted in pairs, with one healthy donor and one patient per experiment, so that batch effects were minimized.

What the research found in general, with its limitations: PCR may preferentially amplify shorter templates, but because patient and control samples were amplified and corrected together, any resulting skew would affect both groups equally. At VDJ recombination sites, type 1 diabetes patients had fewer insertions and more deleted nucleotides, which implies abnormalities in thymic rearrangement. Naive, central memory and regulatory TCRB repertoires appeared to be more similar among patients than among healthy donors. HLA sub-analyses involved small numbers of individuals, so any influence of HLA type on TCRB rearrangement remained unresolved. Sequencing cDNA rather than genomic DNA could over-represent highly expressing activated cells, although activation and CD3 levels did not differ between groups. Type 1 diabetes patients showed a moderate but significant shortening of TCRB CDR3 length in all four CD4+ subsets.

This receptor was obtained from a woman between 18 and 29 years old in good health. The material sequenced was naive CD4+ T cells from blood. In the paper's terms, the cell subset or site label means: true naive CD4+ T cells. The V gene is TRBV29-1 and the J gene is TRBJ2-4; 11 middle bases align to TRBD2. Here is the DNA: TGCAGCGCTATAGCGGGAGGGCCAAACATTCAGTACTTC. This gives the protein CSAIAGGPNIQYF.